One and the same sample provided the 8 T cell receptor beta chains below, sequenced in a study of vaccination effects on CD4 cells after COVID-19. Some clones are missing from TCRdb's copy, which holds only in-frame ones; the method was immunoSEQ multiplex PCR. The sample lists approximately 40,000 clones; 76% were seen once. For these TCRs, the target antigens are not known. At the end of roughly 9 days of culture, CD4+ T cells were isolated. This individual contracted SARS-CoV-2 between March and December 2020, as verified by PCR. Each person got two doses of an mRNA SARS-CoV-2 vaccine, BNT162b2 or mRNA-1273. The sequencing used CD4+ T cells from PBMCs cultured without peptide, collected after COVID-19 vaccination. The receptors were sampled from a human donor who had a prior SARS-CoV-2 infection.

This clone showed up just a few times. The rearrangement links TRBV11-3 to TRBJ2-3, with a weak D call TRBD1 (6 bases). Trimming left V 4 bases short and J 2 bases short, with 10 bases between. CDR1 is SGHNT, CDR2 YENEEA, per germline. CDR3 size: 14 residues. CDR3 amino acids: CASSSGHSTDTQYF. In nucleotides, the CDR3 is TGTGCCAGCAGCTCGGGACACTCCACAGATACGCAGTATTTT.

This rearrangement joins TRBV14 to TRBJ2-3; 9 bases map to TRBD1. This CDR3 is built from 16 residues. V shed 2 bases, J shed 6 bases, and the junction held 9 bases outside the gene matches. Germline V CDR1 and CDR2: SGHDN, FVKESK. CDR3 amino acids: CASSQFPGQGIDTQYF. DNA of the CDR3: TGTGCCAGCAGCCAATTCCCGGGACAGGGTATCGATACGCAGTATTTT.

The J gene is TRBJ2-3, the V gene TRBV5-1; no reliable D call. The CDR3 is made up of 13 amino acids. CDR1 and CDR2 (germline): SGHRS, YFSETQ. Trimming left V 1 base short and J 2 bases short, with 5 bases between. The CDR3 spells CASSLPFTDTQYF. The CDR3 nucleotides read TGCGCCAGCAGCTTGCCTTTCACAGATACGCAGTATTTT.

The chain joins TRBV5-5 to TRBJ1-6; a weak D match, TRBD1 (6 bases). With 0 bases removed from V and 9 bases from J, the gap between germline ends came to 19 bases. Germline V gene sequence: CDR1 SGHKS, CDR2 YYEKEE (reference sequence). CDR3 size: 17 residues. CDR3 in amino acids: CASSLGAPGHLISPLHF. DNA for the CDR3: TGTGCCAGCAGCTTGGGGGCACCGGGACACCTTATTTCACCCCTCCACTTT. Variable domain in full (rest from reference TRBV5-5 and TRBJ1-6): DAGVTQSPTHLIKTRGQQVTLRCSPISGHKSVSWYQQVLGQGPQFIFQYYEKEERGRGNFPDRFSARQFPNYSSELNVNALLLGDSALYLCASSLGAPGHLISPLHFGNGTRLTVT.

This chain links TRBV20-1 with TRBJ2-7; no definite D call. The germline V and J ends were trimmed by 3 bases and 5 bases, with 14 bases remaining between them. Germline V CDR1 and CDR2: DFQATT, SNEGSKA (reference sequence). The length of the CDR3 is 13 residues. CDR3 in amino acids: CSASLTANHEQYF. The CDR3 DNA follows: TGCAGTGCTAGTCTTACAGCCAACCACGAGCAGTACTTC.

This clone occurred once. This chain uses TRBV10-1 with TRBJ2-7; 7 bases are a match to TRBD2. After removal of 8 bases from V and 11 bases from J, the junction contained 3 bases not matched to a gene. CDR3 size: 9 residues. The germline V gene has CDR1 WNHNN and CDR2 SYGVQD (reference sequence). CDR3 coding DNA: TGCGCCAGCTGGCGGGGGAAGTACTTC. The encoded protein is CASWRGKYF.

V gene TRBV6-2 or TRBV6-3 combines with J gene TRBJ2-2, with TRBD2 matching over 11 bases. The germline V gene encodes CDR1 MNHEY and CDR2 SVGEGT. The CDR3 has 20 amino acids. The V gene end was trimmed by 2 bases and the J gene end by 2 bases; junction bases not matched to a gene: 13. CDR3 in DNA: TGTGCCAGCAGTTACACCTACTTAGCGGGAGGGTCGCGAAACACCGGGGAGCTGTTTTTT. Encoded protein: CASSYTYLAGGSRNTGELFF.

CDR3 region: CASKEWGQSTDTQYF. The CDR3, as DNA: TGTGCCAGTAAAGAGTGGGGCCAAAGCACAGATACGCAGTATTTT. The chain joins TRBV19 to TRBJ2-3, with D possibly TRBD1 on 5 matching bases. The CDR3 sequence is 15 residues long. V lost 7 bases to trimming and J lost 0 bases, with 14 bases between them. Germline CDR1 LNHDA, CDR2 SQIVND (reference sequence).